These 23 T cell receptor beta chains originate from one sample sequenced in a study of CD8+ T cells in alopecia areata. Following extraction, RNA underwent reverse transcription to cDNA, which served as the sequencing template. Sequencing used immunoSEQ multiplex PCR; TCRdb keeps in-frame clones, though not all of them. Of 65,000 to 70,000 clones listed, roughly 60% are singletons. The sample was CD8+ T cells sorted from blood, taken at week 0. All receptors come from a human donor with alopecia areata.

The V call is TRBV4-3, the J call TRBJ2-7; D ambiguous. Germline assignment: CDR1 LGHNA and CDR2 YSLEER. The CDR3 sequence is 15 residues long. V was pared by 0 bases and J by 2 bases, with 11 bases between. CDR3 sequence: CASSQDVLNAYEQYF. The DNA of the CDR3 is TGCGCCAGCAGCCAAGATGTATTAAACGCCTACGAGCAGTACTTC.

Worth noting for this clone: Other DNA sequences from this sample encode an identical CDR3 as well. The chain is built from TRBV27 and TRBJ1-1; the D is unclear. CDR3 length: 11 residues. Germline CDR1 and CDR2: MNHEY and SMNVEV (reference sequence). With 5 bases removed from V and 4 bases from J, the gap between germline ends came to 5 bases. CDR3 nucleotides: TGTGCCAGCAGTCTGGGCACTGAAGCTTTCTTT. Translation: CASSLGTEAFF.

The chain recombines TRBV6-5 with TRBJ1-1, with D possibly matching TRBD1 (6 bases). The germline V and J ends were trimmed by 1 base and 1 base, with 7 bases remaining between them. Germline V gene sequence: CDR1 MNHEY, CDR2 SVGAGI. The CDR3 sequence is 14 residues long. DNA for the CDR3: TGTGCCAGCAGTTACTTCAGGGGGAACACTGAAGCTTTCTTT. Its translation is CASSYFRGNTEAFF.

Concerning this clone: This may stem from a read error, because a much larger clone lies one nucleotide away. The V and J genes are TRBV27 and TRBJ2-6, with TRBD1 as a possible D gene (6 bases). The CDR3 runs 15 residues. The V end lost 5 bases, the J end lost 0 bases, and 8 bases lay between the germline ends. CDR1 MNHEY and CDR2 SMNVEV come from the germline V gene (reference sequence). The CDR3 region has the DNA TGTGCCAGCAGTCTACAGGGCTCTGGGGCCAACGTCCTGACTTTC. It yields the protein CASSLQGSGANVLTF. Supplemented by reference TRBV27 and TRBJ2-6, the full variable domain reads EAQVTQNPRYLITVTGKKLTVTCSQNMNHEYMSWYRQDPGLGLRQIYYSMNVEVTDKGDVPEGYKVSRKEKRNFPLILESPSPNQTSLYFCASSLQGSGANVLTFGAGSRLTVL.

The J gene is TRBJ1-2, the V gene TRBV29-1; D is unresolved. Germline CDR1 reads SQVTM; CDR2 reads ANQGSEA. Trimming stripped 4 bases from V and 8 bases from J, with 14 bases between. This CDR3 has 12 amino acids. The CDR3 protein is CSVVLSTSGYTF. The CDR3 coding sequence is TGCAGCGTTGTTTTATCGACAAGCGGCTACACCTTC.

The count of this clone is one. The chain combines TRBV7-6 with TRBJ2-5, with D perhaps matching TRBD2 (5 bases). The germline gives CDR1 SGHVS, CDR2 FNYEAQ. The CDR3 is 13 residues long. Trimming took off 1 base at V and 7 bases at J, with 10 bases between the two ends. CDR3 nucleotides: TGTGCCAGCAGCTTAGAGGGAGCCGGGACCCAGTACTTC. Its protein is CASSLEGAGTQYF.

This sequence joins TRBV4-1 and TRBJ1-6, with 7 bases identical to TRBD1. Per the germline V gene, CDR1 is MGHRA and CDR2 is YSYEKL. The CDR3 is 16 amino acids. The ends lost 1 base at V and 7 bases at J; junction bases unmatched: 7. The CDR3 DNA follows: TGCGCCAGCAGCCAAGGGTTGACAGGGAGGAATTCACCCCTCCACTTT. Amino acid sequence: CASSQGLTGRNSPLHF.

The chain has TRBV5-1 and TRBJ2-1; no clear D. V lost 1 base to trimming and J lost 8 bases, with 10 bases between them. This CDR3 has 13 amino acids. CDR1 SGHRS and CDR2 YFSETQ come from the germline V gene. As DNA, the CDR3 is TGCGCCAGCAGCTTGTATATCGTGGATGAGCAGTTCTTC. Its protein product is CASSLYIVDEQFF. The full variable domain, with the rest looked up from reference TRBV5-1 and TRBJ2-1, is KAGVTQTPRYLIKTRGQQVTLSCSPISGHRSVSWYQQTPGQGLQFLFEYFSETQRNKGNFPGRFSGRQFSNSRSEMNVSTLELGDSALYLCASSLYIVDEQFFGPGTRLTVL.

The chain employs TRBV29-1 and TRBJ1-2; no clear D. The length of the CDR3 is 14 residues. V lost 6 bases and J 5 bases, leaving 19 bases between the germline ends. Germline-derived CDR1 and CDR2 are SQVTM and ANQGSEA. The CDR3 is CSVAPRWESYGYTF. The CDR3 region has the DNA TGCAGCGTAGCTCCGAGGTGGGAAAGTTATGGCTACACCTTC.

The chain joins TRBV27 to TRBJ2-5, with TRBD2 matching over 12 bases. The assigned J gene may be wrong: the sequence end matches TRBJ2-7 better. This CDR3 region has 16 residues. From germline, CDR1 is MNHEY and CDR2 SMNVEV (reference sequence). This CDR3 reads CASSLLGLAGSYEQYF. In DNA form, the CDR3 reads TGTGCCAGCAGTTTACTAGGACTAGCGGGATCCTACGAGCAGTACTTC.

The J gene is TRBJ1-5, the V gene TRBV4-1; no clear D gene. Deletions cut 0 bases from V and 1 base from J, with 7 bases between. The CDR3 runs to 15 residues. Germline CDR1 and CDR2: MGHRA and YSYEKL. The CDR3 reads CASSQDHMSNQPQHF. The CDR3 DNA reads as TGCGCCAGCAGCCAAGATCACATGAGCAATCAGCCCCAGCATTTT.

This clone is a singleton in its sample. The CDR3 region is CASSSDLIDTQYF. CDR3 in DNA: TGTGCCAGCAGCTCGGATTTGATAGATACGCAGTATTTT. The chain links TRBV7-3 to TRBJ2-3; unclear D gene. The CDR3 has 13 residues. Germline V gene data show CDR1 as SGHTA and CDR2 as FQGTGA. Trimming removed 4 bases from V and 5 bases from J, with 10 bases in between.

Notes on this clone: One junction end disagrees with the germline gene, perhaps due to a read error. The V and J genes are TRBV7-2 and TRBJ2-3; TRBD1 matches at 8 bases. CDR1 and CDR2 (germline): SGHTA, FQGNSA. This CDR3 spans 17 amino acids. The CDR3 protein is CASSQALPGQGTDTQYF. Written as DNA, the CDR3 is TGCGCCAGCAGCCAAGCGCTCCCGGGACAGGGCACAGATACGCAGTATTTT.

The table lists this clone with a few counts. The chain has TRBV27 and TRBJ2-7; TRBD1 matches 7 bases. Germline V gene data show CDR1 as MNHEY and CDR2 as SMNVEV (reference sequence). This CDR3 spans 17 amino acids. V shed 6 bases and J 4 bases; nucleotides not matched to a gene: 18. CDR3 nucleotides: TGTGCCAGCAGCCCCACACAGTTACAGGGGATGGGTTACGAGCAGTACTTC. Its protein product is CASSPTQLQGMGYEQYF.

V and J are TRBV1 and TRBJ2-4. TRBV1 is noted as a pseudogene. CDR3 length: 14 residues. The CDR3 nucleotides read TGCACCAGCAGCCGCCCTTTTTCCAAAAACATTCAGTACTTC. This codes for CTSSRPFSKNIQYF.

V gene TRBV14 combines with J gene TRBJ2-1; D not certain. The CDR3 sequence is 13 residues long. V shed 0 bases and J shed 7 bases, with 7 bases lying between them. CDR1 is SGHDN and CDR2 is FVKESK in the germline V gene. CDR3 in amino acids: CASSQEGRNEQFF. The CDR3 nucleotides read TGTGCCAGCAGCCAAGAAGGACGGAATGAGCAGTTCTTC.

V is TRBV6-5 and J is TRBJ2-1; TRBD2 matches 8 bases. Germline CDR1 reads MNHEY; CDR2 reads SVGAGI. The trim removed 4 bases at V and 2 bases at J, leaving 1 base unmatched. The CDR3 covers 14 residues. Here the CDR3 reads CASSLAGPYNEQFF. The CDR3 nucleotides read TGTGCCAGCAGTTTAGCGGGACCCTACAATGAGCAGTTCTTC.

The chain is built from TRBV23-1 and TRBJ2-5; D may be TRBD1 or TRBD2 (5 bases each). TRBV23-1 qualifies as an ORF whose function is uncertain. Trimming took 0 bases from V and 5 from J, leaving 10 bases between them. This CDR3 spans 14 amino acids. The CDR3 nucleotides read TGCGCCAGCAGTCAATCAACCGGGGCCGAGACCCAGTACTTC. It encodes CASSQSTGAETQYF.

The chain links TRBV5-1 to TRBJ2-1; 7 positions match TRBD1. The CDR3 sequence is 14 residues long. Germline V gene data show CDR1 as SGHRS and CDR2 as YFSETQ. J lost 5 bases, V lost 0 bases, and 2 bases had no gene match. CDR3 in amino acids: CASSLAGGNNEQFF. CDR3 nucleotides: TGCGCCAGCAGCTTGGCAGGGGGTAACAATGAGCAGTTCTTC.

The chain carries TRBV5-1 and TRBJ2-7, with D hard to call. Germline V gene data show CDR1 as SGHRS and CDR2 as YFSETQ. The CDR3 covers 13 residues. With 4 bases removed from V and 2 bases from J, the gap between germline ends came to 10 bases. CDR3 residues: CASSERAAYEQYF. The CDR3, as DNA: TGCGCCAGCAGCGAACGAGCAGCCTACGAGCAGTACTTC.

The V and J genes are TRBV29-1 and TRBJ2-4; D may be TRBD1 (6 bases). The V end was cut by 4 bases, the J end by 7 bases, with 20 bases between. The CDR3 length is 15 residues. Germline V gene sequence: CDR1 SQVTM, CDR2 ANQGSEA. Here the CDR3 DNA reads TGCAGCGTTGGAGGGGACACCCCCGGCTGGAACATTCAGTACTTC. Translated, it gives CSVGGDTPGWNIQYF.

This chain uses TRBV7-6 with TRBJ2-4; possibly TRBD2 for D (5 bases). The V gene's germline CDR1 is SGHVS and CDR2 FNYEAQ. This CDR3 comprises 13 residues. The V gene lost 1 base and the J gene lost 7 bases, with 8 bases spanning the gap. CDR3 nucleotide sequence: TGTGCCAGCAGCTTAGGAGGGCGGAACATTCAGTACTTC. The encoded protein is CASSLGGRNIQYF.

The V call is TRBV5-1, the J call TRBJ2-7; the D gene is possibly TRBD1 (5 bases). Trimming pared 4 bases from V and 3 bases from J, leaving 8 bases between. The CDR3 has 12 residues. Germline V lookup: CDR1 SGHRS, CDR2 YFSETQ. The CDR3 nucleotides are TGCGCCAGCAGCCCGGACAACTACGAGCAGTACTTC. As protein: CASSPDNYEQYF.